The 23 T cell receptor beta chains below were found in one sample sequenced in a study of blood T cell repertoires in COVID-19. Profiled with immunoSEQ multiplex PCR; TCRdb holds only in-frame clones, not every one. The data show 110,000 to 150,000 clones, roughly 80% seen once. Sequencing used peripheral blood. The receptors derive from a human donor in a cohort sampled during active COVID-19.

CDR3 protein: CASSPRTGLDEKLFF. DNA of the CDR3: TGTGCCAGCAGCCCAAGGACAGGGTTGGATGAAAAACTGTTTTTT. The J gene is TRBJ1-4, the V gene TRBV5-4; 8 bases fit TRBD1. The germline V gene encodes CDR1 SGHNT and CDR2 YYREEE (reference sequence). The CDR3 runs 15 residues. The V gene end was trimmed by 4 bases and the J gene end by 6 bases; junction bases not matched to a gene: 8. Looking up the rest from reference TRBV5-4 and TRBJ1-4 gives the full variable domain: ETGVTQSPTHLIKTRGQQVTLRCSSQSGHNTVSWYQQALGQGPQFIFQYYREEENGRGNFPPRFSGLQFPNYSSELNVNALELDDSALYLCASSPRTGLDEKLFFGSGTQLSVL.

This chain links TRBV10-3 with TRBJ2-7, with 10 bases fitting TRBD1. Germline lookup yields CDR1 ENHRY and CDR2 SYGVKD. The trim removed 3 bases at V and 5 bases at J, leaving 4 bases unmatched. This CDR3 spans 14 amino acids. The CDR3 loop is CAISETGQGNEQYF. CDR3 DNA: TGTGCCATCAGTGAAACGGGACAGGGGAACGAGCAGTACTTC.

The CDR3 DNA is TGCAGTGCTAGTGACAGGGGTGGAGGCGAGCAGTACTTC. Protein sequence: CSASDRGGGEQYF. V is TRBV20-1 and J is TRBJ2-7; the match to TRBD1 covers 8 bases. CDR1 is DFQATT and CDR2 is SNEGSKA in the germline V gene (reference sequence). The CDR3 extends over 13 amino acids. V gave up 3 bases and J gave up 6 bases; unmatched junction bases: 7.

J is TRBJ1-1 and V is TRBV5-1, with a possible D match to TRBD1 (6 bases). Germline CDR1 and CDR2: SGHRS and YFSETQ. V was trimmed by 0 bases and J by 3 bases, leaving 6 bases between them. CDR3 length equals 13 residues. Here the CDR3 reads CASSLAGDTEAFF. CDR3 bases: TGCGCCAGCAGCTTGGCAGGGGACACTGAAGCTTTCTTT.

CDR3 DNA: TGCGCCAGCAGTCAATCTAGGGCAGGGTCTGCCGAGCAGTACTTC. It encodes CASSQSRAGSAEQYF. This chain connects TRBV23-1 to TRBJ2-7, with a possible D match to TRBD1 (5 bases). Being an ORF, TRBV23-1 has a function that is uncertain. Trimming took 0 bases from V and 6 from J, leaving 15 bases between them. The CDR3 has 15 amino acids.

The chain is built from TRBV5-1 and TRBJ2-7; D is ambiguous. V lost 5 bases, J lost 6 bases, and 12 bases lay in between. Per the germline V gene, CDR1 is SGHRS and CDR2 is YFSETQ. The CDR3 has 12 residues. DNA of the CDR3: TGCGCCAGCAGAAAGAACACCCTCGAGCAGTACTTC. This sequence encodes CASRKNTLEQYF.

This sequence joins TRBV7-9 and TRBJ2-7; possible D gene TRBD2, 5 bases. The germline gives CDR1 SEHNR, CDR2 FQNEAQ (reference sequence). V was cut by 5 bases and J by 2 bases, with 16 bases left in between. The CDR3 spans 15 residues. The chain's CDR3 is CASSRQGGPTYEQYF. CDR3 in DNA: TGTGCCAGCAGCCGCCAAGGAGGCCCCACCTACGAGCAGTACTTC.

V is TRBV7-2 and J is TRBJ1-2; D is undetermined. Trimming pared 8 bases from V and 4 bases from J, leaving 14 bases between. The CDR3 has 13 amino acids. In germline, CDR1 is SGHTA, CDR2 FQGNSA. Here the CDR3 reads CASGSAGVYGYTF. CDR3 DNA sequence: TGTGCCAGCGGTTCGGCAGGCGTCTATGGCTACACCTTC. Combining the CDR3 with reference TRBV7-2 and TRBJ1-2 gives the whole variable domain GAGVSQSPSNKVTEKGKDVELRCDPISGHTALYWYRQSLGQGLEFLIYFQGNSAPDKSGLPSDRFSAERTGGSVSTLTIQRTQQEDSAVYLCASGSAGVYGYTFGSGTRLTVV.

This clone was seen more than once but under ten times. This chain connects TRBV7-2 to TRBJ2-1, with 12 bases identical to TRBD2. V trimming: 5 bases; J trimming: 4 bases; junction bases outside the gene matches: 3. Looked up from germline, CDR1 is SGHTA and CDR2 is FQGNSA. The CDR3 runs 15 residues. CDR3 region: CASSDGTSGYNEQFF. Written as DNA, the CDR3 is TGTGCCAGCAGCGACGGGACTAGCGGGTACAATGAGCAGTTCTTC. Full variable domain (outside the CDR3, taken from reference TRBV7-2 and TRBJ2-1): GAGVSQSPSNKVTEKGKDVELRCDPISGHTALYWYRQSLGQGLEFLIYFQGNSAPDKSGLPSDRFSAERTGGSVSTLTIQRTQQEDSAVYLCASSDGTSGYNEQFFGPGTRLTVL.

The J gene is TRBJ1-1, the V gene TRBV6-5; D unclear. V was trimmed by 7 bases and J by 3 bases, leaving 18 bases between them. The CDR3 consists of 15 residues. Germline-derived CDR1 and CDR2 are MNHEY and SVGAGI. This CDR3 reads CASTTRQFRDTEAFF. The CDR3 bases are TGTGCCAGCACTACTCGCCAATTTCGGGACACTGAAGCTTTCTTT.

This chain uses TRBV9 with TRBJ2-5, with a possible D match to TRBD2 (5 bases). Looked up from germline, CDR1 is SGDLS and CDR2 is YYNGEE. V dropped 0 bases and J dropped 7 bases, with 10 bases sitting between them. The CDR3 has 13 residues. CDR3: CASSVAGSGTQYF. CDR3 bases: TGTGCCAGCAGCGTAGCGGGGTCAGGGACCCAGTACTTC.

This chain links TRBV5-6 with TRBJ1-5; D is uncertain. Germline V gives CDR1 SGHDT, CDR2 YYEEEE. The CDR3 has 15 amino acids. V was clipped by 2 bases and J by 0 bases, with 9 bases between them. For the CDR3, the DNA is TGTGCCAGCAGCTTTCGGGGTTATAGCAATCAGCCCCAGCATTTT. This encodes CASSFRGYSNQPQHF.

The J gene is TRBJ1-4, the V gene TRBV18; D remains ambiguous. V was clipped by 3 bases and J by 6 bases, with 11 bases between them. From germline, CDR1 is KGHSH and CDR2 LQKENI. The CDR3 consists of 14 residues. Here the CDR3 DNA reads TGTGCCAGCTCACCGGGCCTAATGGATGAAAAACTGTTTTTT. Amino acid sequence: CASSPGLMDEKLFF. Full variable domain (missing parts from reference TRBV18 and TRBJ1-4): NAGVMQNPRHLVRRRGQEARLRCSPMKGHSHVYWYRQLPEEGLKFMVYLQKENIIDESGMPKERFSAEFPKEGPSILRIQQVVRGDSAAYFCASSPGLMDEKLFFGSGTQLSVL.

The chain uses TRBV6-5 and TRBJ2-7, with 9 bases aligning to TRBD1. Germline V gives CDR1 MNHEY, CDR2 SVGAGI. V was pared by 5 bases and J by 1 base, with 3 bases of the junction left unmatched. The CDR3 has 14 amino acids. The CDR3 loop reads CASSRQGDSYEQYF. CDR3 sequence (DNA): TGTGCCAGCAGTCGACAGGGGGATTCCTACGAGCAGTACTTC.

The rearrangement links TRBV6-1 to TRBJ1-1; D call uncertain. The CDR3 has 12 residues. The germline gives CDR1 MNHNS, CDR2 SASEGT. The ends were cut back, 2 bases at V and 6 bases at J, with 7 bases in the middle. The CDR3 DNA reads TGTGCCAGCAGTGAAAGCCGGGCTGAAGCTTTCTTT. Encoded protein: CASSESRAEAFF.

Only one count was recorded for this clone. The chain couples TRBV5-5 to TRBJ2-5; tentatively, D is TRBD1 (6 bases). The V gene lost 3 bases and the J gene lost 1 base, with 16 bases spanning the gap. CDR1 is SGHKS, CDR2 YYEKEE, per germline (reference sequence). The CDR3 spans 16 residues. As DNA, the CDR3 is TGTGCCAGCAGCTGGGGGCGGGCAGTACCCCAAGAGACCCAGTACTTC. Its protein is CASSWGRAVPQETQYF.

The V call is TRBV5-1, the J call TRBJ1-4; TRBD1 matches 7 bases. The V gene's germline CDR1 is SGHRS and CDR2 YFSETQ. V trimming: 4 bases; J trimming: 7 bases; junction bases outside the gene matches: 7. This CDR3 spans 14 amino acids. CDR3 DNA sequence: TGCGCCAGCAGCCCGACAGGGCAGGGTGAAAAACTGTTTTTT. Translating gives CASSPTGQGEKLFF.

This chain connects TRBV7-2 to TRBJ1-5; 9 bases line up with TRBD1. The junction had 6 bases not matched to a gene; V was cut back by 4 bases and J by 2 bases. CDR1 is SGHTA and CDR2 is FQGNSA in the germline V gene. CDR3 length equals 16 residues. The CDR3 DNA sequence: TGTGCCAGCAGCTCACAGGGGGCGCTTGGCAATCAGCCCCAGCATTTT. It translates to CASSSQGALGNQPQHF. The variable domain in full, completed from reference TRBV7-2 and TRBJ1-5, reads GAGVSQSPSNKVTEKGKDVELRCDPISGHTALYWYRQSLGQGLEFLIYFQGNSAPDKSGLPSDRFSAERTGGSVSTLTIQRTQQEDSAVYLCASSSQGALGNQPQHFGDGTRLSIL.

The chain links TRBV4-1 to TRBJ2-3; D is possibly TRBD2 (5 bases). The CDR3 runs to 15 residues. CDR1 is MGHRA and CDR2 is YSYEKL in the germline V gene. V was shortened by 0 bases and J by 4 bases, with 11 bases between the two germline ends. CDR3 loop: CASSQEGARPDTQYF. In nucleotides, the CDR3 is TGCGCCAGCAGCCAAGAGGGAGCGAGGCCAGATACGCAGTATTTT.

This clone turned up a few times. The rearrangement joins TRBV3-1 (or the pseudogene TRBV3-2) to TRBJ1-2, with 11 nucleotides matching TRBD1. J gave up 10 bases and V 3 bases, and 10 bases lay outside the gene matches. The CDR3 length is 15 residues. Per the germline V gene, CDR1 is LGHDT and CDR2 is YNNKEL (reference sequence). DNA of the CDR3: TGTGCCAGCAGCCAGGGACAGGGGGTGCGTAGAGACTACACCTTC. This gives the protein CASSQGQGVRRDYTF.

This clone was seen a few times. CDR3 nucleotides: TGTGCCAGCAGTTATTCATGGGACACCTACGAGCAGTACTTC. Translated, it gives CASSYSWDTYEQYF. This rearrangement joins TRBV6-5 to TRBJ2-7; D perhaps matches TRBD1 (6 bases). The V gene lost 3 bases and the J gene lost 2 bases, with 11 bases spanning the gap. Germline V gene lookup returns CDR1 MNHEY and CDR2 SVGAGI. The CDR3 contains 14 residues.

The CDR3 loop is CASSFNSGNTIYF. CDR3 DNA sequence: TGTGCCAGCAGTTTCAACTCTGGAAACACCATATATTTT. The V and J genes are TRBV6-5 and TRBJ1-3; D not resolved. The CDR3 spans 13 residues. V was trimmed by 4 bases and J by 0 bases, leaving 4 bases between them. Germline values: CDR1 MNHEY, CDR2 SVGAGI.

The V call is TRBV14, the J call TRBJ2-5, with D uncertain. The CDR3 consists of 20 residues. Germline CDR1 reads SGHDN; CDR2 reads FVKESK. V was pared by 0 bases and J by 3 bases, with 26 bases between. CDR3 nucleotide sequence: TGTGCCAGCAGCCAAGATTCTTCTCCGCCGATTGTCAGGATTAAAGAGACCCAGTACTTC. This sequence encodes CASSQDSSPPIVRIKETQYF.